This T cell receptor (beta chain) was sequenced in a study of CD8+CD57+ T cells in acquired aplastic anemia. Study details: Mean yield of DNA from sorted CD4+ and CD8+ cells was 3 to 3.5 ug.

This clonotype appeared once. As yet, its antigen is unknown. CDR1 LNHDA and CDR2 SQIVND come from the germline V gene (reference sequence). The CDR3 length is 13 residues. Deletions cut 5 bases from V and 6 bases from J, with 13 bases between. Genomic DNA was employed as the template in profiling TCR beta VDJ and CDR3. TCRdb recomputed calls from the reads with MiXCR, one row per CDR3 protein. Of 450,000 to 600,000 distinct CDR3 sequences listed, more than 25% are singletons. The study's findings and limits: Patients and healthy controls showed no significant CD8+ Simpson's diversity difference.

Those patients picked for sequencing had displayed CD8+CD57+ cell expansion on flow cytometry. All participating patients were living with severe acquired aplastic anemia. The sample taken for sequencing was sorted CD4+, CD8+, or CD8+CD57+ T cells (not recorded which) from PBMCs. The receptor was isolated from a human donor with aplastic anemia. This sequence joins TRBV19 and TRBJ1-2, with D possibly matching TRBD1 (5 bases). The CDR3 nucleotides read TGTGCCAGTAGTGCCCAGGGACTTGATGGCTACACCTTC. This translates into CASSAQGLDGYTF.